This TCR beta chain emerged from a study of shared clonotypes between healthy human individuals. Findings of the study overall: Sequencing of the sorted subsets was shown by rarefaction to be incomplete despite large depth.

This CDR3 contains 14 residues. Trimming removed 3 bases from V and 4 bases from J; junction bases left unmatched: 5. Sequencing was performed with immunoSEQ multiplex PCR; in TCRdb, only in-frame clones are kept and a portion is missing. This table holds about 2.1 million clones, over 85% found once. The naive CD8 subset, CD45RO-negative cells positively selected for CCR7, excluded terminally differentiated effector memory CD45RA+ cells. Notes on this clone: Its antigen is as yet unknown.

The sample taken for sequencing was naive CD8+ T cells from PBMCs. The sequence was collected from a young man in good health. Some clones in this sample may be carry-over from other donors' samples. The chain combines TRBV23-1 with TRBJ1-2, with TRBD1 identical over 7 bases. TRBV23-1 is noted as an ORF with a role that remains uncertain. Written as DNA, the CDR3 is TGCGCCAGCAGTCAGGAACAGGGGTTCTATGGCTACACCTTC. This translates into CASSQEQGFYGYTF.